Listed below are T cell receptor beta chains from one sample, sequenced in a study of cytomegalovirus exposure and HLA in healthy donors. Assay: immunoSEQ multiplex PCR; the TCRdb copy retains only in-frame clones and omits some. In the table there are 120,000 or so clones, about 80% of which are singletons. The sequencing sample was made of PBMCs. Receptors were obtained from a man aged 18 to 35 in good health and CMV-seronegative. CDR3s include the opening cysteine and the closing phenylalanine or tryptophan. Each record gives: J gene, V gene, D gene, clone size, CDR3 protein, CDR3 DNA. D genes are given only for firm matches. Clone size appears in some rows only: once, few, many, or a class for an expanded clone.

j_gene: TRBJ2-3
v_gene: TRBV29-1
d_gene: TRBD2
abundance: .
CDR3aa: CSVSERGSTDTQYF
CDR3nt: TGCAGCGTTAGCGAGCGGGGCAGCACAGATACGCAGTATTTT

j_gene: TRBJ2-5
v_gene: TRBV6-1
d_gene: TRBD2
abundance: .
CDR3aa: CASSEAAREYQETQYF
CDR3nt: TGTGCCAGCAGTGAAGCAGCGCGGGAGTACCAAGAGACCCAGTACTTC

j_gene: TRBJ2-5
v_gene: TRBV15
d_gene: .
abundance: .
CDR3aa: CATSRGFKEGLIETQYF
CDR3nt: TGTGCCACCAGCAGAGGCTTCAAAGAGGGATTGATAGAGACCCAGTACTTC

j_gene: TRBJ1-2
v_gene: TRBV2
d_gene: .
abundance: .
CDR3aa: CASSESIVGVRRRHGYTF
CDR3nt: TGTGCCAGCAGTGAGAGTATAGTAGGTGTCAGGCGAAGGCATGGCTACACCTTC

j_gene: TRBJ2-5
v_gene: TRBV6-1
d_gene: .
abundance: .
CDR3aa: CASMSGLGTQYF
CDR3nt: TGTGCCAGCATGTCAGGGTTGGGGACCCAGTACTTC

j_gene: TRBJ1-4
v_gene: TRBV7-9
d_gene: TRBD1
abundance: .
CDR3aa: CASRSGTGGELFF
CDR3nt: TGTGCCAGCAGATCCGGGACAGGGGGTGAACTGTTTTTT

j_gene: TRBJ2-1
v_gene: TRBV30
d_gene: TRBD1
abundance: .
CDR3aa: CAGIRDRAPNEQFF
CDR3nt: TGTGCCGGGATCCGGGACAGGGCCCCCAATGAGCAGTTCTTC

j_gene: TRBJ1-5
v_gene: TRBV7-9
d_gene: .
abundance: .
CDR3aa: CASSLGPGSNQPQHF
CDR3nt: TGTGCCAGCAGCCTGGGTCCGGGAAGCAATCAGCCCCAGCATTTT

j_gene: TRBJ2-1
v_gene: TRBV7-9
d_gene: TRBD2
abundance: .
CDR3aa: CASSYSGTSGRNEQFF
CDR3nt: TGTGCCAGCAGCTACTCCGGGACTAGCGGGAGGAATGAGCAGTTCTTC

j_gene: TRBJ2-5
v_gene: TRBV4-1
d_gene: TRBD2
abundance: .
CDR3aa: CASSVSARPTSVQETQYF
CDR3nt: TGCGCCAGCAGCGTATCCGCTAGGCCGACTAGCGTCCAAGAGACCCAGTACTTC

j_gene: TRBJ2-3
v_gene: TRBV27
d_gene: .
abundance: once
CDR3aa: CASSFVTNTDTQYF
CDR3nt: TGTGCCAGCAGTTTTGTGACTAACACAGATACGCAGTATTTT

j_gene: TRBJ2-1
v_gene: TRBV19
d_gene: TRBD2
abundance: .
CDR3aa: CASSIVAGIENEQFF
CDR3nt: TGTGCCAGTAGTATAGTAGCGGGAATAGAGAATGAGCAGTTCTTC

j_gene: TRBJ2-3
v_gene: TRBV11-1
d_gene: TRBD2
abundance: .
CDR3aa: CASSWTSGPRASTDTQYF
CDR3nt: TGTGCCAGCAGTTGGACTAGCGGGCCTCGGGCTAGCACAGATACGCAGTATTTT

j_gene: TRBJ2-5
v_gene: TRBV2
d_gene: TRBD2
abundance: .
CDR3aa: CASSHPGLAQETQYF
CDR3nt: TGTGCCAGCAGCCATCCGGGACTAGCGCAAGAGACCCAGTACTTC

j_gene: TRBJ2-3
v_gene: TRBV5-6
d_gene: .
abundance: few
CDR3aa: CASSLVAFSTDTQYF
CDR3nt: TGTGCCAGCAGCTTGGTTGCTTTCAGTACAGATACGCAGTATTTT

j_gene: TRBJ2-3
v_gene: TRBV7-6
d_gene: .
abundance: .
CDR3aa: CASSLVAFTDTQYF
CDR3nt: TGTGCCAGCAGCTTAGTAGCGTTCACAGATACGCAGTATTTT

j_gene: TRBJ1-2
v_gene: TRBV19
d_gene: .
abundance: .
CDR3aa: CASSEQGARCGYTF
CDR3nt: TGTGCCAGTAGTGAGCAAGGGGCGCGCTGTGGCTACACCTTC

j_gene: TRBJ2-1
v_gene: TRBV6-1
d_gene: TRBD1
abundance: once
CDR3aa: CASSVGTGSYNEQFF
CDR3nt: TGTGCCAGCAGTGTCGGGACAGGGTCCTACAATGAGCAGTTCTTC

j_gene: TRBJ2-7
v_gene: TRBV10-2
d_gene: TRBD2
abundance: .
CDR3aa: CASRTSGRVYEQYF
CDR3nt: TGCGCCAGCAGGACTAGCGGGAGGGTATACGAGCAGTACTTC

j_gene: TRBJ2-7
v_gene: TRBV30
d_gene: .
abundance: .
CDR3aa: CAWLTGSYEQYF
CDR3nt: TGTGCCTGGCTAACGGGGTCCTACGAGCAGTACTTC

j_gene: TRBJ2-1
v_gene: TRBV2
d_gene: TRBD2
abundance: once
CDR3aa: CASGRGTSGSIDEQFF
CDR3nt: TGTGCCAGCGGGAGGGGCACTAGCGGGAGTATCGATGAGCAGTTCTTC

j_gene: TRBJ1-2
v_gene: TRBV9
d_gene: .
abundance: .
CDR3aa: CASRAGDTLNYGYTF
CDR3nt: TGTGCCAGCAGGGCAGGGGACACCTTAAACTATGGCTATACCTTC

j_gene: TRBJ2-2
v_gene: TRBV6-1
d_gene: .
abundance: .
CDR3aa: CASSEWAGRTGELFF
CDR3nt: TGTGCCAGCAGTGAATGGGCAGGCCGAACCGGGGAGCTGTTTTTT

j_gene: TRBJ2-1
v_gene: TRBV27
d_gene: TRBD2
abundance: .
CDR3aa: CASSLSSGLTLAGLYNEQFF
CDR3nt: TGTGCCAGCAGTTTATCTTCAGGGTTGACCCTAGCGGGATTATACAATGAGCAGTTCTTC

j_gene: TRBJ2-2
v_gene: TRBV4-3
d_gene: TRBD2
abundance: few
CDR3aa: CASSQDPIAGVATGELFF
CDR3nt: TGCGCCAGCAGCCAAGATCCAATAGCGGGAGTTGCCACCGGGGAGCTGTTTTTT

j_gene: TRBJ2-7
v_gene: TRBV19
d_gene: TRBD2
abundance: .
CDR3aa: CASSDYSGGTYEQYF
CDR3nt: TGTGCCAGTAGTGACTATAGCGGGGGGACCTACGAGCAGTACTTC